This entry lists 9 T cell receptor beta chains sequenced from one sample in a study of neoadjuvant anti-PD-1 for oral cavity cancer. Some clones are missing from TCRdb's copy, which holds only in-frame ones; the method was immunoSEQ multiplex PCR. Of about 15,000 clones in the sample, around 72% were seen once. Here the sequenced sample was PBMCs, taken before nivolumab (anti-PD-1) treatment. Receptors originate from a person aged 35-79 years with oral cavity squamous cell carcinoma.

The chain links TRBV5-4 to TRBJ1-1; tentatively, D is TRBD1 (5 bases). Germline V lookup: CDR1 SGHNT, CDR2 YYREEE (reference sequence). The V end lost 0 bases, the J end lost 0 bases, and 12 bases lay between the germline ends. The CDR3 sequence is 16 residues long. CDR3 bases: TGTGCCAGCAGCTTGGCCGGGGCAGGGTTGAACACTGAAGCTTTCTTT. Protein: CASSLAGAGLNTEAFF.

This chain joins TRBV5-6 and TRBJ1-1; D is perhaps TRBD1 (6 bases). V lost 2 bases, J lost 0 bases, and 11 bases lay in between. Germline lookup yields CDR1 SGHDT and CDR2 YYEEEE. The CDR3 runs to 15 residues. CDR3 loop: CASSLQGTLNTEAFF. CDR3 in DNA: TGTGCCAGCAGCTTACAGGGTACCTTGAACACTGAAGCTTTCTTT. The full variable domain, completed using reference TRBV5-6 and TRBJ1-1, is DAGVTQSPTHLIKTRGQQVTLRCSPKSGHDTVSWYQQALGQGPQFIFQYYEEEERQRGNFPDRFSGHQFPNYSSELNVNALLLGDSALYLCASSLQGTLNTEAFFGQGTRLTVV.

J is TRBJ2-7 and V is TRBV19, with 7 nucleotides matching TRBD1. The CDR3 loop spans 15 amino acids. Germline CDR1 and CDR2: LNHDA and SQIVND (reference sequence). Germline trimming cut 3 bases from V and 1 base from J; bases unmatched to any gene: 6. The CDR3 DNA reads TGTGCCAGTAGTATCCTACCGGGACAGTCCTACGAGCAGTACTTC. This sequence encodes CASSILPGQSYEQYF.

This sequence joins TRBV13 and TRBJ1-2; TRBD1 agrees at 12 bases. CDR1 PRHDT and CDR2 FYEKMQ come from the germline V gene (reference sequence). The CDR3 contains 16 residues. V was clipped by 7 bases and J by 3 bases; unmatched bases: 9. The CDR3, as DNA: TGTGCCAGCACCGGGCACGGGACAGGGGGCGACTATGGCTACACCTTC. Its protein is CASTGHGTGGDYGYTF.

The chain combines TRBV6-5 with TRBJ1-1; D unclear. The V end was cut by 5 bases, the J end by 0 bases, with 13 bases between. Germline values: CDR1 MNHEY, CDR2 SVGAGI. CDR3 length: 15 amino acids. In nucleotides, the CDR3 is TGTGCCAGCAGTCAACTGATATCTATGAACACTGAAGCTTTCTTT. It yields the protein CASSQLISMNTEAFF.

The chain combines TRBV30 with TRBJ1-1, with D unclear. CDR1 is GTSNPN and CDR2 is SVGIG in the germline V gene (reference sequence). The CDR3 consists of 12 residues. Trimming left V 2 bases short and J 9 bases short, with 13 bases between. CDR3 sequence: CAWSTPGNKAFF. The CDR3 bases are TGTGCCTGGAGTACTCCCGGTAATAAAGCTTTCTTT.

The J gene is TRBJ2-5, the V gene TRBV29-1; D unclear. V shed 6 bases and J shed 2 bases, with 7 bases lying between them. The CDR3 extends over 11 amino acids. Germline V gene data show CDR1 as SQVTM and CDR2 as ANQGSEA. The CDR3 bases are TGCAGCGTAGGACGACAAGAGACCCAGTACTTC. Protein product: CSVGRQETQYF.

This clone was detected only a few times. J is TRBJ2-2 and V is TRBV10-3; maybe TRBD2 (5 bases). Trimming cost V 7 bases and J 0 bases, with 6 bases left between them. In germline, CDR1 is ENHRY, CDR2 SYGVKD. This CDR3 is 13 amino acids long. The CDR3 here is CAITRANTGELFF. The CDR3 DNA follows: TGTGCCATCACGAGGGCGAACACCGGGGAGCTGTTTTTT.

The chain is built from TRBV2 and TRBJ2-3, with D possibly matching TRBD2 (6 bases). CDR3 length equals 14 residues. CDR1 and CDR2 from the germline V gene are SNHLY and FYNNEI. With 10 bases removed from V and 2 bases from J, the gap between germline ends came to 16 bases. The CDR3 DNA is TGTGCCATACCCGTCCGGGAGACCACAGATACGCAGTATTTT. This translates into CAIPVRETTDTQYF.